The clone carrying this T cell receptor beta chain has more than one count but fewer than ten. V lost 1 base and J 8 bases, leaving 12 bases between the germline ends. The CDR3 runs 14 residues. The germline gives CDR1 SEHNR, CDR2 FQNEAQ (reference sequence). Reasons for excluding patients were uncontrolled infection, other autoimmune disease, pregnancy or lactation. The data originate from a study of T cells in Graves' hyperthyroidism and ophthalmopathy. There were TCR beta CDR3 regions amplified from RNA transcripts. HTBI primers drove first-round RT-PCR of the TCR CDR3. TCRdb used MiXCR to reprocess the multiplex PCR reads, holding one entry per CDR3 protein. The data show around 700,000 distinct CDR3 sequences, over 15% seen once.

The chain joins TRBV7-9 to TRBJ2-1; perhaps TRBD1 as D (6 bases). The receptor was derived from a woman between 45 and 60 years old with Graves' hyperthyroidism that later progressed to Graves' ophthalmopathy. The sequenced sample consisted of blood. This CDR3 reads CASSLGLQGDEQFF. DNA for the CDR3: TGTGCCAGCAGCTTAGGGTTACAGGGCGATGAGCAGTTCTTC.